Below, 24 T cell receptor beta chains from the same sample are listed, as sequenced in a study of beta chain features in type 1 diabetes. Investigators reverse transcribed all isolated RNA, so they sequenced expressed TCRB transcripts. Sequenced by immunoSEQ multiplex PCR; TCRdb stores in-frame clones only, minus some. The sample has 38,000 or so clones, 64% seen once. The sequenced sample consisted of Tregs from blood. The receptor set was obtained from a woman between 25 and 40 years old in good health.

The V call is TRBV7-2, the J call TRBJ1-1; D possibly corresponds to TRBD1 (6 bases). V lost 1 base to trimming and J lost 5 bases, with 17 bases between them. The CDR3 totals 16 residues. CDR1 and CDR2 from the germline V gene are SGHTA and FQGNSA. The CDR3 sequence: CASSLGFMGAKTEAFF. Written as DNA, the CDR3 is TGTGCCAGCAGCTTAGGTTTCATGGGGGCGAAGACTGAAGCTTTCTTT.

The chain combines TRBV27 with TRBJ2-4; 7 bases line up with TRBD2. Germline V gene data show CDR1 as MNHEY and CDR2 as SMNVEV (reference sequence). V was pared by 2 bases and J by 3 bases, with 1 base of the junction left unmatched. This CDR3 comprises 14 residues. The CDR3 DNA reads TGTGCCAGCAGTTTAACGGGAGGCAAAAACATTCAGTACTTC. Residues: CASSLTGGKNIQYF.

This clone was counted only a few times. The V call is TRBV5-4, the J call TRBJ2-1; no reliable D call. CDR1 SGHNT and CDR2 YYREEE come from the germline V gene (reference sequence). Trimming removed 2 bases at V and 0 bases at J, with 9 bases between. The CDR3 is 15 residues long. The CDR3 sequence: CASSFTTSSYNEQFF. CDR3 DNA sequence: TGTGCCAGCAGCTTTACTACGAGCTCCTACAATGAGCAGTTCTTC.

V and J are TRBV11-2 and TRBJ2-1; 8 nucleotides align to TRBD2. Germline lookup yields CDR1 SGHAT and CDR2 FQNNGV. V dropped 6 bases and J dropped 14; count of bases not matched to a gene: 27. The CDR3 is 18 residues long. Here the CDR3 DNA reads TGTGCCAGCAGTCCCACCCCCGGGGTAGCGGGAATATGGGGTCCGGAGTTCTTC. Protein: CASSPTPGVAGIWGPEFF.

CDR3 bases: TGTGCCAGCAGTGAACTGGGGGCAGGAACCGGGGAGCTGTTTTTT. The encoded protein is CASSELGAGTGELFF. The chain has TRBV2 and TRBJ2-2; weak D call: TRBD1 (6 bases). The CDR3 has 15 amino acids. V lost 2 bases and J 5 bases, leaving 12 bases between the germline ends. Germline-derived CDR1 and CDR2 are SNHLY and FYNNEI.

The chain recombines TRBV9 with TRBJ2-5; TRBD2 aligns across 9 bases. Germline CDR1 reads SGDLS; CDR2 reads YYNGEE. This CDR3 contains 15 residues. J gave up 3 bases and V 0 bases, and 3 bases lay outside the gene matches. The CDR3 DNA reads TGTGCCAGCAGCGTAGGTATAGCGGGAGAAGAGACCCAGTACTTC. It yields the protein CASSVGIAGEETQYF.

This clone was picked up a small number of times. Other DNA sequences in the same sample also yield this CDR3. The CDR3 region has the DNA TGTGCCAGCAGTGAATTTAGAGAGACAGAGCAGTTCTTC. Protein sequence: CASSEFRETEQFF. The chain links TRBV16 to TRBJ2-1, with unresolved D. CDR3 length: 13 amino acids. The germline V gene has CDR1 KGHSY and CDR2 FQNENV. The germline V and J ends were trimmed by 6 bases and 10 bases, with 16 bases remaining between them.

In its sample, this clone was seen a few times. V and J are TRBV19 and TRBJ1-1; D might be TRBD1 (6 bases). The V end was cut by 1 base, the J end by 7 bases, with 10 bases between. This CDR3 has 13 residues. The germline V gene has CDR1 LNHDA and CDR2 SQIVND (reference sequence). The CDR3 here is CASSIGRGSEAFF. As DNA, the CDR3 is TGTGCCAGTAGTATAGGAAGGGGGAGTGAAGCTTTCTTT. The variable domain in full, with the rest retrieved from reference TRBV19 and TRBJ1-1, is DGGITQSPKYLFRKEGQNVTLSCEQNLNHDAMYWYRQDPGQGLRLIYYSQIVNDFQKGDIAEGYSVSREKKESFPLTVTSAQKNPTAFYLCASSIGRGSEAFFGQGTRLTVV.

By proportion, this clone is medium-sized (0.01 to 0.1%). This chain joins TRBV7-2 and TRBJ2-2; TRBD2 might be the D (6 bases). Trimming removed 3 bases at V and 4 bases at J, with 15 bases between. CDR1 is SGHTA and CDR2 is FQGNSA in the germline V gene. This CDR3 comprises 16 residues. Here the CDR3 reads CASSFISLAGTGELFF. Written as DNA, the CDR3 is TGTGCCAGCAGCTTTATCTCACTAGCCGGCACCGGGGAGCTGTTTTTT.

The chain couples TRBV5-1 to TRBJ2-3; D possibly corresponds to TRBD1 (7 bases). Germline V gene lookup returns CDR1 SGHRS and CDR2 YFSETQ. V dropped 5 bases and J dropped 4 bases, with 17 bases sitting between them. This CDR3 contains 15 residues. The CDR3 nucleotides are TGCGCCAGCAGGACCCTTACAGGGGAGGCAGATACGCAGTATTTT. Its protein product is CASRTLTGEADTQYF.

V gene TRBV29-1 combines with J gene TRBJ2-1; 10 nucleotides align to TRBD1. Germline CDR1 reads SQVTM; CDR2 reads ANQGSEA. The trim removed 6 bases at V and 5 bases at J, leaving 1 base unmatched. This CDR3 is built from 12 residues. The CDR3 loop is CSVDRGNNEQFF. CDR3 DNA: TGCAGCGTGGACAGGGGGAACAATGAGCAGTTCTTC.

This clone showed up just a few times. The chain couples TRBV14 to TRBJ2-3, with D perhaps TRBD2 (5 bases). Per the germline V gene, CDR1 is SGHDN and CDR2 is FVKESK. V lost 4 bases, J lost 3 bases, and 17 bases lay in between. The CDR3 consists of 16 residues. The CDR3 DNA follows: TGTGCCAGCAGCCGAACGGGATGGTTTGGTACAGATACGCAGTATTTT. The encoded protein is CASSRTGWFGTDTQYF.

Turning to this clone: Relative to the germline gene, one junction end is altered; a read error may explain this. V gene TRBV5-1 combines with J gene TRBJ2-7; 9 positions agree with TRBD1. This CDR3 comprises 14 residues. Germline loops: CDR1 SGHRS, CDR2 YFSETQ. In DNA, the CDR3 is TGCGCCAGTAGCTGGGACAGGGCCACCTACGAGCAGTACTTC. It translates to CASSWDRATYEQYF.

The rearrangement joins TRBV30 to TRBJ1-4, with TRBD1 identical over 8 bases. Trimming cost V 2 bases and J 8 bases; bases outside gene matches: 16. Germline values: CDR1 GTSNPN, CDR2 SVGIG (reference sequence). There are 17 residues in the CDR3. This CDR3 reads CAWSFDEGRTGTEKLFF. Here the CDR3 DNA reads TGTGCCTGGAGTTTTGACGAGGGCCGGACAGGGACCGAAAAACTGTTTTTT.

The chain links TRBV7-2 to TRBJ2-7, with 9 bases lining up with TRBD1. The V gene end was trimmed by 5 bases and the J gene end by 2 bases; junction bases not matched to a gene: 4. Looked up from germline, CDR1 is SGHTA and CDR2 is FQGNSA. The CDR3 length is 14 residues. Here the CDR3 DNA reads TGTGCCAGCAGCAAAAGACAGGGGGCCTACGAGCAGTACTTC. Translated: CASSKRQGAYEQYF.

CDR3 amino acids: CASSSLAGETQYF. As DNA, the CDR3 is TGTGCCAGCTCATCATTAGCGGGAGAGACCCAGTACTTC. The chain couples TRBV18 to TRBJ2-5, with TRBD2 matching over 7 bases. CDR1 and CDR2 from the germline V gene are KGHSH and LQKENI. The J segment lost 4 bases and the V segment lost 5 bases, leaving 4 bases of the junction unmatched. This CDR3 comprises 13 residues.

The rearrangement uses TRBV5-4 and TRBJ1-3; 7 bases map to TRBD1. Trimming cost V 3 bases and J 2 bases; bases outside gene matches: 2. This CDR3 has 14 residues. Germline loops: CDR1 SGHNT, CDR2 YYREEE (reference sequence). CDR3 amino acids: CASSYGTAGNTIYF. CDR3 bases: TGTGCCAGCAGCTACGGGACAGCTGGAAACACCATATATTTT. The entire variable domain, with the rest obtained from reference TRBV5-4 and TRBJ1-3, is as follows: ETGVTQSPTHLIKTRGQQVTLRCSSQSGHNTVSWYQQALGQGPQFIFQYYREEENGRGNFPPRFSGLQFPNYSSELNVNALELDDSALYLCASSYGTAGNTIYFGEGSWLTVV.

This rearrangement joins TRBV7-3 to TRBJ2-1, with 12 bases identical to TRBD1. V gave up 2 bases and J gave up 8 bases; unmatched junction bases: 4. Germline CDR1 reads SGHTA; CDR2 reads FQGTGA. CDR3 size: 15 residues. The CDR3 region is CASSLGDRGLHEQFF. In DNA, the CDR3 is TGTGCCAGCAGCTTAGGGGACAGGGGGCTTCATGAGCAGTTCTTC. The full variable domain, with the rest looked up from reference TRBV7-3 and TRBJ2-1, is GAGVSQTPSNKVTEKGKYVELRCDPISGHTALYWYRQSLGQGPEFLIYFQGTGAADDSGLPNDRFFAVRPEGSVSTLKIQRTERGDSAVYLCASSLGDRGLHEQFFGPGTRLTVL.

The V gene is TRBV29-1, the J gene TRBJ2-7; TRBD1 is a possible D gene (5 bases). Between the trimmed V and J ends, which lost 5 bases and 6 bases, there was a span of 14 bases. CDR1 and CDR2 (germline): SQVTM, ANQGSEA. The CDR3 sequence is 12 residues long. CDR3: CSVFQGETEQYF. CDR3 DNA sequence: TGCAGCGTTTTTCAGGGTGAGACCGAGCAGTACTTC.

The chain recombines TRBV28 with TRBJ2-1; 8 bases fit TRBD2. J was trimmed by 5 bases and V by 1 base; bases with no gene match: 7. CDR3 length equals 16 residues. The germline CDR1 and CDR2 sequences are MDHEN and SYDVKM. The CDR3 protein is CASSLSGGRLNNEQFF. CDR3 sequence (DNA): TGTGCCAGCAGTTTATCAGGCGGGAGGCTTAACAATGAGCAGTTCTTC.

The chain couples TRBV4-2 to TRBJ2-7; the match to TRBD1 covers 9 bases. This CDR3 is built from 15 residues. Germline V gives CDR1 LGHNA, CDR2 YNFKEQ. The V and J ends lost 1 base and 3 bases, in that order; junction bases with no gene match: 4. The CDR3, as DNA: TGTGCCAGCAGCCAAGGTGTGACAGGGGGCTACGAGCAGTACTTC. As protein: CASSQGVTGGYEQYF.

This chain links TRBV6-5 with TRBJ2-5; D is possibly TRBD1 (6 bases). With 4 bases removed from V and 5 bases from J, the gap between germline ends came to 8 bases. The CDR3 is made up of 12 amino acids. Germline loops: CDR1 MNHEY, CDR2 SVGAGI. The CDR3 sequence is CASSLQGETQYF. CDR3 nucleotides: TGTGCCAGCAGTTTACAGGGTGAGACCCAGTACTTC.

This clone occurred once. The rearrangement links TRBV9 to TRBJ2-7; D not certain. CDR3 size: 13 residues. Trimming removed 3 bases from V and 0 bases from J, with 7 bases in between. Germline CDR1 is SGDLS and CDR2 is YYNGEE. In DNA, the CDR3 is TGTGCCAGCAGCGGCCCCAGCTCCTACGAGCAGTACTTC. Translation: CASSGPSSYEQYF.

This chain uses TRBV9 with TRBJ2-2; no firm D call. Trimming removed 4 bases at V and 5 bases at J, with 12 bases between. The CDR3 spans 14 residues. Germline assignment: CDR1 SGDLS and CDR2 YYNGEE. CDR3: CASSYRLTTGELFF. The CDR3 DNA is TGTGCCAGCAGCTATCGACTTACAACCGGGGAGCTGTTTTTT.